A selection of T cell receptor beta chains follows, all from one sample in a study of blood T cell repertoires in COVID-19. Some clones are missing from TCRdb's copy, which holds only in-frame ones; the method was immunoSEQ multiplex PCR. The sample includes roughly 200,000 clones, 80% to 90% of them seen just once. The sequenced material came from peripheral blood. Receptor source: a woman between 40 and 50 years old with COVID-19, enrolled during active disease. The CDR3 runs from the conserved cysteine through the conserved F or W. The D gene is left open where the match is weak. Expanded clones are given a class, and other clones once, few, many or no size at all.

CDR3 length,J gene,V gene,D gene,clone size,CDR3 protein,CDR3 DNA
14,TRBJ2-1,TRBV9,-,-,CASSVGGRGNEQFF,TGTGCCAGCAGCGTAGGAGGGAGAGGCAATGAGCAGTTCTTC
13,TRBJ1-1,TRBV30,TRBD1,once,CAWTHGQATEAFF,TGTGCCTGGACCCATGGACAGGCCACTGAAGCTTTCTTT
13,TRBJ2-1,TRBV5-4,TRBD2,-,CASRQGTSTEQFF,TGTGCCAGCAGGCAGGGGACTAGCACTGAGCAGTTCTTC
14,TRBJ2-2,TRBV29-1,TRBD1,-,CSVGQGTNTGELFF,TGCAGCGTTGGACAGGGAACGAACACCGGGGAGCTGTTTTTT
13,TRBJ1-2,TRBV28,-,-,CASSPNRAAGYTF,TGTGCCAGCAGCCCCAACAGGGCAGCCGGCTACACCTTC
15,TRBJ1-5,TRBV24-1,-,-,CATSEGRTRRGPQHF,TGTGCCACCAGTGAGGGGAGAACGCGGAGGGGGCCCCAGCATTTT
13,TRBJ1-1,TRBV29-1,-,many,CSVEEVANTEAFF,TGCAGCGTTGAGGAAGTAGCGAACACTGAAGCTTTCTTT
14,TRBJ1-5,TRBV20-1,-,-,CSASYIRGNQPQHF,TGCAGTGCTAGTTACATCAGGGGCAATCAGCCCCAGCATTTT
16,TRBJ1-1,TRBV2,-,-,CASSGQLTRMNTEAFF,TGTGCCAGCAGCGGACAGTTGACTCGAATGAACACTGAAGCTTTCTTT
17,TRBJ1-2,TRBV12-5,-,-,CASGLVIHGRPVRGYTF,TGTGCTAGTGGTTTGGTCATCCACGGTCGTCCTGTTCGTGGCTACACCTTC
17,TRBJ2-5,TRBV27,TRBD2,-,CASMPIFLSWGGETQYF,TGTGCCAGCATGCCTATTTTCTTGTCTTGGGGGGGGGAGACCCAGTACTTC
15,TRBJ1-5,TRBV28,TRBD1,-,CASSQQGSSNQPQHF,TGTGCCAGCAGTCAACAGGGGAGTAGCAATCAGCCCCAGCATTTT
14,TRBJ2-1,TRBV9,TRBD2,-,CASSAGRDYNEQFF,TGTGCCAGCAGTGCGGGGAGGGACTACAATGAGCAGTTCTTC
14,TRBJ1-4,TRBV6-5,-,-,CASSTVRTEEKLFF,TGTGCCAGCAGTACCGTTAGGACAGAAGAAAAACTGTTTTTT
14,TRBJ1-1,TRBV7-9,-,-,CASIPGGRYTEAFF,TGTGCCAGCATCCCCGGGGGGCGTTACACTGAAGCTTTCTTT
15,TRBJ2-3,TRBV5-4,-,once,CASSQDRTGTDTQYF,TGTGCCAGCAGCCAAGACCGGACTGGCACAGATACGCAGTATTTT
14,TRBJ1-1,TRBV19,-,-,CASSIGQSFPSSFF,TGTGCCAGTAGTATCGGACAGTCATTTCCTTCATCTTTCTTT
13,TRBJ1-5,TRBV6-5,TRBD1,-,CASTGQVGQPQHF,TGTGCCAGCACCGGACAGGTGGGTCAGCCCCAGCATTTT
14,TRBJ2-7,TRBV3-1/TRBV3-2,TRBD2,-,CASSQTSGNYEQYF,TGTGCCAGCAGCCAAACTAGCGGGAACTACGAGCAGTACTTC
13,TRBJ1-1,TRBV27,-,few,CASRDILVTEAFF,TGTGCCAGCCGCGACATCCTGGTCACTGAAGCTTTCTTT
15,TRBJ2-5,TRBV18,TRBD1,once,CASSWGDRVKETQYF,TGTGCCAGCTCATGGGGAGACAGGGTTAAAGAGACCCAGTACTTC
17,TRBJ1-6,TRBV7-8,-,-,CASSLLQHSSYNSPLHF,TGTGCCAGCAGCTTACTCCAACACAGCTCCTATAATTCACCCCTCCACTTT
15,TRBJ2-1,TRBV6-5,-,-,CASSYATVQGGEQFF,TGTGCCAGCAGTTACGCCACCGTGCAGGGGGGCGAGCAGTTCTTC
12,TRBJ1-2,TRBV9,-,-,CASSLDSYGYTF,TGTGCCAGCAGTTTGGACAGCTATGGCTACACCTTC
15,TRBJ2-4,TRBV30,TRBD2,once,CAWGFGTSESNIQYF,TGTGCCTGGGGATTCGGGACTAGCGAGTCAAACATTCAGTACTTC
17,TRBJ1-5,TRBV7-9,-,-,CASSLFVGGLGNQPQHF,TGTGCCAGCAGCTTGTTTGTGGGAGGGCTTGGAAATCAGCCCCAGCATTTT
14,TRBJ1-2,TRBV5-5,-,-,CASSRTRANYGYTF,TGTGCCAGCAGCCGGACTCGGGCTAACTATGGCTACACCTTC
15,TRBJ1-1,TRBV6-6,-,few,CASSYSWQENTEAFF,TGTGCCAGCAGTTACTCGTGGCAAGAAAACACTGAAGCTTTCTTT
15,TRBJ2-3,TRBV7-3,-,-,CASSLWGGATDTQYF,TGTGCCAGCAGCTTATGGGGGGGCGCTACAGATACGCAGTATTTT
11,TRBJ2-3,TRBV28,TRBD2,-,CASSGGGRQYF,TGTGCCAGCTCCGGAGGCGGGAGGCAGTATTTT
11,TRBJ2-1,TRBV10-2,-,few,CASTGRGEQFF,TGCGCCAGCACAGGTCGCGGGGAGCAGTTCTTC
14,TRBJ1-4,TRBV30,TRBD1,-,CAWRGTGGHEKLFF,TGTGCCTGGAGGGGTACAGGGGGCCACGAAAAACTGTTTTTT
14,TRBJ1-5,TRBV6-5,-,-,CASSYAQVNQPQHF,TGTGCCAGCAGTTACGCACAGGTCAATCAGCCCCAGCATTTT
18,TRBJ1-5,TRBV5-8,TRBD1,few,CASSLGTGATYSNQPQHF,TGTGCCAGCAGCTTGGGGACAGGGGCCACCTATAGCAATCAGCCCCAGCATTTT
14,TRBJ1-5,TRBV7-2,-,-,CASSTEYSNQPQHF,TGTGCCAGCAGCACGGAGTATAGCAATCAGCCCCAGCATTTT
15,TRBJ2-4,TRBV7-2,-,-,CASSLAADLKNIQYF,TGTGCCAGCAGCTTAGCGGCAGATCTCAAAAACATTCAGTACTTC
15,TRBJ2-1,TRBV25-1,-,-,CASSRMPSEYNEQFF,TGTGCCAGCAGTCGTATGCCTAGCGAGTACAATGAGCAGTTCTTC
14,TRBJ1-3,TRBV7-9,-,-,CASSSDTSGNTIYF,TGTGCCAGCAGCTCCGACACCTCTGGAAACACCATATATTTT
13,TRBJ2-2,TRBV19,-,-,CASSTSNTGELFF,TGTGCCAGTAGTACCTCGAACACCGGGGAGCTGTTTTTT
12,TRBJ2-1,TRBV7-2,-,-,CASSLTYNEQFF,TGTGCCAGCAGCTTAACATACAATGAGCAGTTCTTC
15,TRBJ1-2,TRBV9,TRBD1,-,CASSVAKTGPLGYTF,TGTGCCAGCAGCGTAGCGAAGACAGGGCCTCTTGGCTACACCTTC
13,TRBJ1-2,TRBV5-1,-,-,CASSLGQNYGYTF,TGCGCCAGCAGCTTGGGGCAGAACTATGGCTACACCTTC
13,TRBJ1-5,TRBV3-1/TRBV3-2,-,-,CASSQASGQPQHF,TGTGCCAGCAGCCAAGCGTCCGGTCAGCCCCAGCATTTT
12,TRBJ2-3,TRBV18,-,few,CASSYYSDTQYF,TGTGCCAGCTCTTACTACTCAGATACGCAGTATTTT
15,TRBJ2-1,TRBV6-5,-,-,CASSYRGRRNNEQFF,TGTGCCAGCAGTTACCGGGGTAGGAGGAACAATGAGCAGTTCTTC